The 15 T cell receptor beta chains below were found in one sample sequenced in a study of shared clonotypes between healthy human individuals. Here immunoSEQ multiplex PCR was the method, and the copy in TCRdb shows in-frame clones only, minus some. The data hold approximately 2.3 million clones, with 90% to 95% observed a single time. The specimen sequenced was naive CD4+ T cells from PBMCs. Subset denoted: CD45RA+ positively selected. The receptors shown here come from a man aged 18 to 35 in good health. Some clones in this sample may be carry-over from other donors' samples.

V usage is TRBV5-1 and J usage is TRBJ2-7, with D uncertain. This CDR3 spans 15 amino acids. In germline, CDR1 is SGHRS, CDR2 YFSETQ. Trimming pared 3 bases from V and 6 bases from J, leaving 19 bases between. CDR3 DNA: TGCGCCAGCAGCTCCGGCACGATAAGTCGCCTCGAGCAGTACTTC. Encoded protein: CASSSGTISRLEQYF.

The CDR3 nucleotides are TGTGCCAGCAGCGCCGGGACTTTGGGCACAGATACGCAGTATTTT. It translates to CASSAGTLGTDTQYF. V usage is TRBV7-9 and J usage is TRBJ2-3; D is perhaps TRBD2 (6 bases). Per germline, CDR1 SEHNR and CDR2 FQNEAQ (reference sequence). This CDR3 region has 15 residues. Trimming shortened V by 5 bases and J by 1 base, and 13 bases separated the two germline ends.

The V call is TRBV2, the J call TRBJ1-2; D is unresolved. The germline CDR1 and CDR2 sequences are SNHLY and FYNNEI. V was shortened by 4 bases and J by 8 bases, with 11 bases between the two germline ends. This CDR3 is 12 amino acids long. The CDR3 DNA reads as TGTGCCAGCAGTGTGAGTTTCGAGGGCTACACCTTC. Encoded protein: CASSVSFEGYTF.

V is TRBV5-1 and J is TRBJ2-7; D possibly corresponds to TRBD1 (5 bases). Trimming removed 2 bases from V and 3 bases from J, with 18 bases in between. CDR1 is SGHRS and CDR2 is YFSETQ in the germline V gene. This CDR3 has 16 residues. CDR3 loop: CASSFAGRQGDYEQYF. The CDR3 coding sequence is TGCGCCAGCAGCTTCGCAGGGCGCCAAGGGGACTACGAGCAGTACTTC.

To note about this clone: This sample includes further DNA sequences coding for the same CDR3. This chain connects TRBV27 to TRBJ2-3; 7 positions agree with TRBD2. This CDR3 has 13 residues. Unmatched junction bases numbered 0, after V lost 2 bases and J lost 4 bases. Germline values: CDR1 MNHEY, CDR2 SMNVEV (reference sequence). The CDR3 is CASSLRGADTQYF. In DNA form, the CDR3 reads TGTGCCAGCAGTTTACGGGGGGCAGATACGCAGTATTTT.

V usage is TRBV4-3 and J usage is TRBJ2-2; D is ambiguous. With 1 base removed from V and 4 bases from J, the gap between germline ends came to 10 bases. The CDR3 length is 15 residues. The germline V gene has CDR1 LGHNA and CDR2 YSLEER. For the CDR3, the DNA is TGCGCCAGCAGCCAAGTTTCCAAAATCACCGGGGAGCTGTTTTTT. It yields the protein CASSQVSKITGELFF.

A remark on this clone: Other DNA sequences in this specimen translate into the identical CDR3. The CDR3 DNA follows: TGTGCCAGCAGTGTGGCTGGGGCCAACGTCCTGACTTTC. Protein product: CASSVAGANVLTF. The genes are TRBV9 and TRBJ2-6; D is unclear. Germline loops: CDR1 SGDLS, CDR2 YYNGEE. The CDR3 contains 13 residues. Trimming shortened V by 5 bases and J by 2 bases, and 5 bases separated the two germline ends.

This chain uses TRBV25-1 with TRBJ2-7; no firm D call. V dropped 2 bases and J dropped 4 bases, with 9 bases sitting between them. The CDR3 is 13 residues long. The germline CDR1 and CDR2 sequences are MGHDK and SYGVNS. The CDR3 nucleotides read TGTGCCAGCAGTGAAAGGGTAAAATACGAGCAGTACTTC. Its translation is CASSERVKYEQYF.

The gene calls are TRBV18 and TRBJ1-4, with TRBD1 matching 9 bases. The ends lost 5 bases at V and 6 bases at J; junction bases unmatched: 4. The CDR3 loop spans 14 amino acids. The germline gives CDR1 KGHSH, CDR2 LQKENI. The CDR3: CASSRTGAHEKLFF. Written as DNA, the CDR3 is TGTGCCAGCTCAAGGACAGGGGCACATGAAAAACTGTTTTTT.

The V and J genes are TRBV2 and TRBJ2-7, with TRBD1 identical over 11 bases. The length of the CDR3 is 13 residues. The germline V gene has CDR1 SNHLY and CDR2 FYNNEI. The V gene end was trimmed by 10 bases and the J gene end by 3 bases; junction bases not matched to a gene: 5. CDR3 sequence (DNA): TGTGCCACCGCGGGGACAGGGGGCTACGAGCAGTACTTC. This sequence encodes CATAGTGGYEQYF.

The chain carries TRBV28 and TRBJ2-7, with D tentatively TRBD2 (6 bases). Deletions cut 5 bases from V and 5 bases from J, with 16 bases between. CDR1 is MDHEN and CDR2 is SYDVKM in the germline V gene. The CDR3 length is 14 residues. The CDR3 sequence is CASSPPHGGDEQYF. DNA of the CDR3: TGTGCCAGCAGTCCCCCACACGGAGGGGACGAGCAGTACTTC.

This chain connects TRBV28 to TRBJ2-2, with 16 bases matching TRBD2. The length of the CDR3 is 17 residues. Germline loops: CDR1 MDHEN, CDR2 SYDVKM. V dropped 9 bases and J dropped 7; count of bases not matched to a gene: 11. The CDR3 bases are TGTGCCAGTCTGTTCGGGGGACTAGCGGGAGGGATCGGGGAGCTGTTTTTT. It encodes CASLFGGLAGGIGELFF.

The genes are TRBV25-1 and TRBJ2-7, with D perhaps matching TRBD2 (7 bases). Germline CDR1 is MGHDK and CDR2 is SYGVNS. Trimming pared 5 bases from V and 2 bases from J, leaving 16 bases between. This CDR3 has 15 amino acids. For the CDR3, the DNA is TGTGCCAGCAGTATGGGAGGGGGTATCGCCTACGAGCAGTACTTC. Its translation is CASSMGGGIAYEQYF.

The chain has TRBV4-3 and TRBJ2-2; TRBD2 aligns across 7 bases. J gave up 3 bases and V 2 bases, and 6 bases lay outside the gene matches. Germline V gene sequence: CDR1 LGHNA, CDR2 YSLEER. The CDR3 sequence is 16 residues long. CDR3 protein: CASSQLASGYTGELFF. The CDR3 DNA is TGCGCCAGCAGCCAACTGGCTAGCGGTTACACCGGGGAGCTGTTTTTT.

The sample holds one count of this clone. The V gene is TRBV5-1, the J gene TRBJ2-7; TRBD1 agrees at 8 bases. With V trimmed by 4 bases and J by 8 bases, 5 bases remained unmatched. The CDR3 totals 12 residues. Germline V gene sequence: CDR1 SGHRS, CDR2 YFSETQ. CDR3 nucleotide sequence: TGCGCCAGCAGCCCGGACAGGGTACAGCAGTACTTC. It specifies CASSPDRVQQYF.